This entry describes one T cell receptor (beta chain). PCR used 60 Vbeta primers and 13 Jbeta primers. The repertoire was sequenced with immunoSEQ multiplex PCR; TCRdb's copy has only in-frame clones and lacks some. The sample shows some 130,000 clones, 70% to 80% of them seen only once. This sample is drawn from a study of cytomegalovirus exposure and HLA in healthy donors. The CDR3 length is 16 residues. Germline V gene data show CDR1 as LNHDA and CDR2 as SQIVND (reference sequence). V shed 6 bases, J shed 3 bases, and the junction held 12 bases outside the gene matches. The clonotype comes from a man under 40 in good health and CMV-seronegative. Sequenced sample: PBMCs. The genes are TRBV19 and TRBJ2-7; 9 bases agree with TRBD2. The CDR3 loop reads CASSESLVTSGYEQYF. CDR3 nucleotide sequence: TGTGCCAGTAGCGAATCGCTCGTGACTAGCGGCTACGAGCAGTACTTC.